Detailed here is one T cell receptor (beta chain). With random hexamers, reverse transcription was performed on about 0.5 to 1 ug of RNA. A single record per CDR3 protein comes from TCRdb applying MiXCR to the immunoSEQ multiplex PCR reads. The table lists hundreds of thousands of distinct CDR3 sequences, about 90% of them singletons. This sample is drawn from a study of CD8 T cells in Susac syndrome. V gave up 5 bases and J gave up 6 bases, with 16 bases separating them. CDR3 length: 14 amino acids. The sequenced target, TCR beta, came from blood CD8+ and CD4+ T cells. The V call is TRBV12-3 or TRBV12-4, the J call TRBJ2-5; the D gene is possibly TRBD1 (6 bases). This receptor was obtained from a human donor with multiple sclerosis. Sequencing was carried out using CD8+ T cells from PBMCs. The CDR3 protein is CASSLLDSEKTQYF. As DNA, the CDR3 is TGTGCCAGCAGTCTTTTGGACAGTGAAAAGACCCAGTACTTC.